The rows below give T cell receptor beta chains drawn from one sample of a study of OX40 agonist ivuxolimab in advanced cancers. Clones were read by immunoSEQ multiplex PCR, and TCRdb kept only the in-frame ones, dropping some. The profile covers roughly 40,000 clones, with approximately 91% appearing a single time and 13% taken by the ten largest. Sequenced here: CD4+ or CD8+ T cells sorted from blood, sampled in a trial of the OX40 agonist ivuxolimab. The receptors were gathered from an adult with an advanced solid tumor such as melanoma, head and neck, liver or kidney cancer. The CDR3 runs from the conserved cysteine through the conserved F or W. Each record gives: clone size, J gene, V gene, D gene, CDR3 protein, CDR3 DNA. D genes are given only for firm matches. Not all rows give a size; the values are once, few, many and, for expanded clones, a class.

abundance: NA
j_gene: TRBJ2-7
v_gene: TRBV5-6
d_gene: NA
CDR3aa: CASSLDRYYEQYF
CDR3nt: TGTGCCAGCAGCTTGGACAGATACTACGAGCAGTACTTC

abundance: NA
j_gene: TRBJ2-7
v_gene: TRBV6-5
d_gene: NA
CDR3aa: CASSASSVPDYEQYF
CDR3nt: TGTGCCAGCAGCGCATCTAGCGTGCCCGACTACGAGCAGTACTTC

abundance: NA
j_gene: TRBJ2-4
v_gene: TRBV28
d_gene: NA
CDR3aa: CASRSWGAVAKNIQYF
CDR3nt: TGTGCCAGCCGGTCCTGGGGGGCTGTAGCCAAAAACATTCAGTACTTC

abundance: NA
j_gene: TRBJ2-7
v_gene: TRBV5-1
d_gene: NA
CDR3aa: CASSLPGQSYEQYF
CDR3nt: TGCGCCAGCAGCCTCCCCGGACAGTCCTACGAGCAGTACTTC

abundance: NA
j_gene: TRBJ2-7
v_gene: TRBV7-9
d_gene: TRBD1
CDR3aa: CASSRGDRGNEQYF
CDR3nt: TGTGCCAGCAGCCGGGGGGACAGGGGCAACGAGCAGTACTTC

abundance: NA
j_gene: TRBJ2-3
v_gene: TRBV4-2
d_gene: NA
CDR3aa: CASSPQGSKLGAKYF
CDR3nt: TGTGCCAGCAGCCCGCAGGGCTCGAAGTTGGGGGCAAAGTATTTT

abundance: NA
j_gene: TRBJ2-1
v_gene: TRBV5-1
d_gene: TRBD2
CDR3aa: CASSFSSGNYNGQFF
CDR3nt: TGCGCCAGCAGCTTCTCTAGCGGGAACTACAATGGGCAGTTCTTC

abundance: NA
j_gene: TRBJ2-1
v_gene: TRBV2
d_gene: NA
CDR3aa: CASSEPQVSYNEQFF
CDR3nt: TGTGCCAGCAGTGAACCCCAGGTGTCCTACAATGAGCAGTTCTTC

abundance: NA
j_gene: TRBJ2-7
v_gene: TRBV7-9
d_gene: NA
CDR3aa: CASRPAVSRAYEQYF
CDR3nt: TGTGCCAGCAGGCCCGCCGTCAGCCGAGCCTACGAGCAGTACTTC

abundance: NA
j_gene: TRBJ1-1
v_gene: TRBV5-6
d_gene: NA
CDR3aa: CASSTGQNTEAFF
CDR3nt: TGTGCCAGCAGCACAGGACAGAACACTGAAGCTTTCTTT

abundance: NA
j_gene: TRBJ2-7
v_gene: TRBV27
d_gene: NA
CDR3aa: CASSSQGLRTYEQYF
CDR3nt: TGTGCCAGCAGTTCGCAGGGGCTCCGAACCTACGAGCAGTACTTC

abundance: NA
j_gene: TRBJ1-1
v_gene: TRBV2
d_gene: NA
CDR3aa: CASTKAPQGLGTEAFF
CDR3nt: TGTGCCAGCACTAAAGCACCGCAGGGTCTGGGCACTGAAGCTTTCTTT

abundance: NA
j_gene: TRBJ2-7
v_gene: TRBV6-5
d_gene: TRBD1
CDR3aa: CASSYTWGQGTHEQYF
CDR3nt: TGTGCCAGCAGTTACACCTGGGGACAGGGGACCCACGAGCAGTACTTC

abundance: medium-sized
j_gene: TRBJ1-2
v_gene: TRBV5-4
d_gene: TRBD1
CDR3aa: CASSADRVYGYTF
CDR3nt: TGTGCCAGCAGCGCCGACAGGGTCTATGGCTACACCTTC

abundance: NA
j_gene: TRBJ2-3
v_gene: TRBV9
d_gene: NA
CDR3aa: CASGLNTQYF
CDR3nt: TGTGCCAGCGGGTTGAATACGCAGTATTTT